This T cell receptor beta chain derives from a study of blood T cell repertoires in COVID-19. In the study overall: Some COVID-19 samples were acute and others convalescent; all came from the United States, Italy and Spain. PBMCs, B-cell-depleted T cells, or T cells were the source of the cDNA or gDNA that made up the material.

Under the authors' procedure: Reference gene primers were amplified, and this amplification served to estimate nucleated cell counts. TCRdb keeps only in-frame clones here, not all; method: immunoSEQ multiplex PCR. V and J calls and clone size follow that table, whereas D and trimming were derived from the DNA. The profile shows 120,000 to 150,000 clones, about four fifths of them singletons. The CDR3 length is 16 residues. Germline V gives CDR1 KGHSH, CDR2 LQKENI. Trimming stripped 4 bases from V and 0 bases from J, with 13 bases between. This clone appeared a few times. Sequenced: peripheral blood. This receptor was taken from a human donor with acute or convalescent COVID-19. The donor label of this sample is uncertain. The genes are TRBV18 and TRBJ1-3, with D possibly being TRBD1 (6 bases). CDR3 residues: CASSLGQSSSGNTIYF. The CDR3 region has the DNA TGTGCCAGCTCACTAGGACAGTCGAGCTCTGGAAACACCATATATTTT.